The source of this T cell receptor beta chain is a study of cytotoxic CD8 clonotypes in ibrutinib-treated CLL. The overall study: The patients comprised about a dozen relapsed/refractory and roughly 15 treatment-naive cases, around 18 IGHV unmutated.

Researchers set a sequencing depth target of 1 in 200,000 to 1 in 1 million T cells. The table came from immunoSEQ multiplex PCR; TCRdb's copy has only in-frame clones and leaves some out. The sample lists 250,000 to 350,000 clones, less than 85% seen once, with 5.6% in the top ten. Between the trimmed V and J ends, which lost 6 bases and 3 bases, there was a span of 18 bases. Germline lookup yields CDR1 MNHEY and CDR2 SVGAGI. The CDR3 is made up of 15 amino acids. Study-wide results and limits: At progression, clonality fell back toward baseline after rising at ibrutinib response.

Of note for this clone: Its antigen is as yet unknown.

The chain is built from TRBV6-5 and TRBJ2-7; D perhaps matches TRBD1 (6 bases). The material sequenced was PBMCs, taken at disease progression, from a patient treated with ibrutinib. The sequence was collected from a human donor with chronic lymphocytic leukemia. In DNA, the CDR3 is TGTGCCAGCAGAAAACAGGGTTCCAGAAACTACGAGCAGTACTTC. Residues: CASRKQGSRNYEQYF.